Each of the 21 T cell receptor beta chains below was sequenced from the same sample in a study of shared clonotypes between healthy human individuals. In the naive CD8 group, cells lacked CD45RO and were positively selected for CCR7, so terminally differentiated effector memory CD45RA+ cells were left out. Profiled with immunoSEQ multiplex PCR; TCRdb holds only in-frame clones, not every one. Among hundreds of thousands of clones listed, approximately 95% were seen once. The source material was naive CD8+ T cells sorted from blood. Every receptor here comes from a woman aged 30 to 39 in good health.

The rearrangement joins TRBV13 to TRBJ2-7; 10 bases match TRBD1. This CDR3 region has 16 residues. Germline CDR1 PRHDT, CDR2 FYEKMQ (reference sequence). V lost 4 bases to trimming and J lost 1 base; unmatched junction nucleotides: 7. CDR3 sequence: CASSSFGDRGSYEQYF. Written as DNA, the CDR3 is TGTGCCAGCAGCTCCTTTGGGGACAGGGGTTCCTACGAGCAGTACTTC.

The genes are TRBV6-6 and TRBJ1-2; D perhaps matches TRBD1 (6 bases). Trimming took off 7 bases at V and 1 base at J, with 10 bases between the two ends. The CDR3 runs to 13 residues. CDR1 and CDR2 from the germline V gene are MNHNY and SVGAGI (reference sequence). The CDR3 DNA sequence: TGTGCCAGCATCAAGGGGGTTAACTATGGCTACACCTTC. The encoded protein is CASIKGVNYGYTF.

The chain joins TRBV4-2 to TRBJ2-5; D unresolved. The CDR3 runs to 14 residues. CDR1 and CDR2 (germline): LGHNA, YNFKEQ. V lost 4 bases, J lost 1 base, and 10 bases lay in between. CDR3 amino acids: CASSPGWGQETQYF. The CDR3 region has the DNA TGTGCCAGCAGCCCTGGGTGGGGCCAAGAGACCCAGTACTTC.

The chain employs TRBV13 and TRBJ2-6; TRBD1 might be the D (6 bases). V gave up 5 bases and J gave up 0 bases, with 8 bases separating them. Germline lookup yields CDR1 PRHDT and CDR2 FYEKMQ (reference sequence). CDR3 size: 15 residues. The CDR3 region has the DNA TGTGCCAGCAGCCAAGGGGGCTCTGGGGCCAACGTCCTGACTTTC. This encodes CASSQGGSGANVLTF.

The gene calls are TRBV11-2 and TRBJ2-7; a possible D gene is TRBD2 (6 bases). V was clipped by 1 base and J by 2 bases, with 15 bases between them. Germline loops: CDR1 SGHAT, CDR2 FQNNGV. CDR3 length: 16 amino acids. CDR3 bases: TGTGCCAGCAGCTTAGGACTTTATAGCGGTGCCTACGAGCAGTACTTC. Translation gives CASSLGLYSGAYEQYF.

This sequence joins TRBV15 and TRBJ2-1, with 8 positions matching TRBD2. Germline values: CDR1 LNHNV, CDR2 YYDKDF (reference sequence). V lost 3 bases, J lost 4 bases, and 5 bases stayed unmatched. The CDR3 consists of 15 residues. The CDR3 nucleotides are TGTGCCACCAGCAGTACTAGCGGAAAATACAATGAGCAGTTCTTC. This translates into CATSSTSGKYNEQFF.

The chain combines TRBV9 with TRBJ2-1; 7 nucleotides align to TRBD2. After removal of 4 bases from V and 6 bases from J, the junction contained 7 bases not matched to a gene. Per the germline V gene, CDR1 is SGDLS and CDR2 is YYNGEE. The CDR3 sequence is 14 residues long. DNA of the CDR3: TGTGCCAGCAGCACCGGGACTACCCCCAATGAGCAGTTCTTC. This translates into CASSTGTTPNEQFF. Using reference TRBV9 and TRBJ2-1 for the parts outside the CDR3, the full variable domain is DSGVTQTPKHLITATGQRVTLRCSPRSGDLSVYWYQQSLDQGLQFLIQYYNGEERAKGNILERFSAQQFPDLHSELNLSSLELGDSALYFCASSTGTTPNEQFFGPGTRLTVL.

This clone has only a few counts. The chain employs TRBV9 and TRBJ1-1; D unresolved. The ends were cut back, 3 bases at V and 5 bases at J, with 11 bases in the middle. Per the germline V gene, CDR1 is SGDLS and CDR2 is YYNGEE. The CDR3 sequence is 13 residues long. As DNA, the CDR3 is TGTGCCAGCAGCGAGGGAGGACGGACTGAAGCTTTCTTT. This sequence encodes CASSEGGRTEAFF.

The CDR3 nucleotides read TGTGCCAGCAGCTTGGGAGGGAGCGCCTTTGGGGGTGAGCAGTACTTC. It codes for CASSLGGSAFGGEQYF. V gene TRBV5-4 combines with J gene TRBJ2-7; D assignment may be TRBD1 or TRBD2 (5 bases each). Germline CDR1 and CDR2: SGHNT and YYREEE (reference sequence). The germline V and J ends were trimmed by 0 bases and 7 bases, with 20 bases remaining between them. The CDR3 covers 16 residues.

This chain uses TRBV13 with TRBJ2-1; weak D call: TRBD2 (6 bases). The CDR3 extends over 16 amino acids. Trimming cost V 5 bases and J 5 bases, with 19 bases left between them. The germline gives CDR1 PRHDT, CDR2 FYEKMQ (reference sequence). This CDR3 is CASSPPAGLGNNEQFF. The CDR3 nucleotides read TGTGCCAGCAGCCCCCCGGCGGGACTGGGGAACAATGAGCAGTTCTTC. The whole variable domain, remainder taken from reference TRBV13 and TRBJ2-1, is AAGVIQSPRHLIKEKRETATLKCYPIPRHDTVYWYQQGPGQDPQFLISFYEKMQSDKGSIPDRFSAQQFSDYHSELNMSSLELGDSALYFCASSPPAGLGNNEQFFGPGTRLTVL.

This chain joins TRBV18 and TRBJ2-1; D is undetermined. The CDR3 is made up of 14 amino acids. Looked up from germline, CDR1 is KGHSH and CDR2 is LQKENI. Between the trimmed V and J ends, which lost 0 bases and 9 bases, there was a span of 12 bases. CDR3 in DNA: TGTGCCAGCTCACCACCACCAAGCCCCCCTGAGCAGTTCTTC. This codes for CASSPPPSPPEQFF.

The V gene is TRBV7-9, the J gene TRBJ2-7; TRBD2 aligns across 9 bases. The CDR3 consists of 14 residues. CDR1 is SEHNR, CDR2 FQNEAQ, per germline (reference sequence). V was pared by 5 bases and J by 5 bases, with 7 bases of the junction left unmatched. The CDR3 region is CASSLTGLADEQYF. In nucleotides, the CDR3 is TGTGCCAGCAGCCTGACGGGACTAGCTGACGAGCAGTACTTC.

The chain links TRBV5-1 to TRBJ2-7; tentative D call: TRBD2 (5 bases). This CDR3 spans 14 amino acids. Trimming removed 0 bases at V and 4 bases at J, with 11 bases between. From germline, CDR1 is SGHRS and CDR2 YFSETQ. Written as DNA, the CDR3 is TGCGCCAGCAGCTTGGCCAACGGGGATTACGAGCAGTACTTC. The encoded protein is CASSLANGDYEQYF.

The chain has TRBV19 and TRBJ1-6; D is unresolved. CDR1 LNHDA and CDR2 SQIVND come from the germline V gene (reference sequence). The CDR3 has 13 amino acids. Trimming pared 5 bases from V and 9 bases from J, leaving 11 bases between. The CDR3 here is CASSSQRGSPLHF. The CDR3 bases are TGTGCCAGTAGTTCCCAGAGAGGTTCACCCCTCCACTTT.

The chain joins TRBV9 to TRBJ2-2; TRBD2 agrees at 8 bases. V lost 1 base and J lost 4; bases outside the gene matches: 6. Germline-derived CDR1 and CDR2 are SGDLS and YYNGEE. CDR3 length: 16 residues. The CDR3 DNA reads TGTGCCAGCAGCGTAAGCGGGAGATCCGTCACCGGGGAGCTGTTTTTT. Its translation: CASSVSGRSVTGELFF.

The V and J genes are TRBV28 and TRBJ2-7; D ambiguous. This CDR3 contains 11 residues. Trimming took 4 bases from V and 3 from J, leaving 4 bases between them. Germline CDR1 MDHEN, CDR2 SYDVKM. The CDR3 region is CASSSHYEQYF. The CDR3, as DNA: TGTGCCAGCAGTTCCCACTACGAGCAGTACTTC.

The chain has TRBV6-1 and TRBJ2-3; 9 bases map to TRBD2. There are 16 residues in the CDR3. The germline CDR1 and CDR2 sequences are MNHNS and SASEGT. Losses at the gene ends were 2 bases for V and 3 bases for J; bases not matched to a gene: 6. The DNA for the CDR3 is TGTGCCAGCAGTGAAATAGTAGCGGGAGAGACAGATACGCAGTATTTT. It is translated as CASSEIVAGETDTQYF.

The chain has TRBV27 and TRBJ1-2; D remains ambiguous. Per the germline V gene, CDR1 is MNHEY and CDR2 is SMNVEV (reference sequence). CDR3 length: 15 residues. Trimming left V 2 bases short and J 2 bases short, with 12 bases between. CDR3 DNA sequence: TGTGCCAGCAGTTTAAGGGATAATCCCAACTATGGCTACACCTTC. This translates into CASSLRDNPNYGYTF.

This chain links TRBV4-1 with TRBJ1-1, with a possible D match to TRBD1 (5 bases). The CDR3 contains 14 residues. Germline V gene data show CDR1 as MGHRA and CDR2 as YSYEKL. Trimming removed 4 bases from V and 1 base from J, with 10 bases in between. The CDR3: CASSPRRENTEAFF. CDR3 nucleotides: TGCGCCAGCAGCCCGCGCAGGGAGAACACTGAAGCTTTCTTT.

The chain employs TRBV9 and TRBJ2-7, with TRBD2 matching over 11 bases. The CDR3 length is 16 residues. Germline values: CDR1 SGDLS, CDR2 YYNGEE. J lost 4 bases, V lost 3 bases, and 9 bases had no gene match. The CDR3 region has the DNA TGTGCCAGCAGCGGTTCAGCACTAGCGGGAGCGTACGAGCAGTACTTC. Residues: CASSGSALAGAYEQYF.

The chain is built from TRBV5-6 and TRBJ1-2; D is possibly TRBD1 (5 bases). CDR1 is SGHDT and CDR2 is YYEEEE in the germline V gene. Trimming left V 2 bases short and J 3 bases short, with 14 bases between. The length of the CDR3 is 15 residues. For the CDR3, the DNA is TGTGCCAGCAGCTTCCGGGGCTCGTCCTACTATGGCTACACCTTC. Translated, it gives CASSFRGSSYYGYTF.